Listed below are T cell receptor beta chains from one sample, sequenced in a study of T cells in Graves' hyperthyroidism and ophthalmopathy. TCRdb fed the multiplex PCR reads into MiXCR, producing one record per CDR3 protein. The table lists over 400,000 distinct CDR3 sequences, roughly 22% of them singletons. Sequencing used blood. These receptors all stem from a woman in her seventies with Graves' ophthalmopathy. The CDR3 runs from the conserved cysteine through the conserved F or W. Fields, in order: clone size, D gene, V gene, J gene, CDR3 protein, CDR3 DNA. D genes are given only for firm matches. Size tells how often a clone was seen (once, few, many) or the class of an expanded clone, and some rows leave it out.

clone size: -
D gene: TRBD1
V gene: TRBV6-1
J gene: TRBJ2-7
CDR3 protein: CASARDRESRFSYEQYF
CDR3 DNA: TGTGCCAGCGCAAGGGACAGGGAGTCAAGGTTTTCCTACGAGCAGTACTTC

clone size: few
D gene: -
V gene: TRBV7-2
J gene: TRBJ1-2
CDR3 protein: CASSLAQRYGYTF
CDR3 DNA: TGTGCCAGCAGCTTAGCCCAACGCTATGGCTACACCTTC

clone size: -
D gene: TRBD1
V gene: TRBV19
J gene: TRBJ2-3
CDR3 protein: CASSSRDRGMDTQYF
CDR3 DNA: TGTGCCAGTAGTAGCCGGGACAGGGGTATGGATACGCAGTATTTT

clone size: -
D gene: -
V gene: TRBV27
J gene: TRBJ2-7
CDR3 protein: CASSYRRGPTYEQYF
CDR3 DNA: TGTGCCAGCAGTTATCGGCGGGGGCCCACCTACGAGCAGTACTTC

clone size: -
D gene: TRBD1
V gene: TRBV28
J gene: TRBJ1-6
CDR3 protein: CASSSSGTGWSPLHF
CDR3 DNA: TGTGCCAGCAGCTCCTCCGGGACAGGGTGGTCACCCCTCCACTTT

clone size: few
D gene: TRBD1
V gene: TRBV7-9
J gene: TRBJ2-3
CDR3 protein: CASSFRQGVSVGRRDTQYF
CDR3 DNA: TGTGCCAGCAGCTTTCGACAGGGGGTAAGCGTTGGGCGGAGAGATACGCAGTATTTT

clone size: few
D gene: TRBD2
V gene: TRBV20-1
J gene: TRBJ2-7
CDR3 protein: CSARDPSGSSYEQYF
CDR3 DNA: TGCAGTGCTAGAGACCCTAGCGGGAGCTCCTACGAGCAGTACTTC

clone size: few
D gene: -
V gene: TRBV6-1
J gene: TRBJ1-2
CDR3 protein: CATAPRRGTRGGYTF
CDR3 DNA: TGTGCCACTGCACCGCGGCGGGGGACAAGGGGAGGCTACACCTTC

clone size: -
D gene: -
V gene: TRBV5-5
J gene: TRBJ1-1
CDR3 protein: CASNRMGMNTEAFF
CDR3 DNA: TGTGCCAGCAACCGAATGGGAATGAACACTGAAGCTTTCTTT

clone size: many
D gene: TRBD2
V gene: TRBV7-2
J gene: TRBJ2-1
CDR3 protein: CASGLAGGTYNEQFF
CDR3 DNA: TGTGCCAGCGGCCTAGCGGGAGGGACCTACAATGAGCAGTTCTTC

clone size: -
D gene: TRBD2
V gene: TRBV5-4
J gene: TRBJ2-3
CDR3 protein: CASSLLLAASRSTDTQYF
CDR3 DNA: TGTGCCAGCAGCTTGTTACTAGCGGCCTCCCGTAGCACAGATACGCAGTATTTT

clone size: many
D gene: TRBD1
V gene: TRBV6-1
J gene: TRBJ2-5
CDR3 protein: CASSYTGQGAETQYF
CDR3 DNA: TGTGCCAGCAGTTATACGGGACAGGGGGCCGAGACCCAGTACTTC

clone size: -
D gene: -
V gene: TRBV3-1
J gene: TRBJ2-7
CDR3 protein: CASSKDGPGGNYEQYF
CDR3 DNA: TGTGCCAGCAGCAAGGATGGGCCGGGCGGGAATTACGAGCAGTACTTC

clone size: few
D gene: -
V gene: TRBV12-3/TRBV12-4
J gene: TRBJ1-5
CDR3 protein: CASSARNPNQPQHF
CDR3 DNA: TGTGCCAGCAGCGCACGAAATCCAAATCAGCCCCAGCATTTT

clone size: -
D gene: -
V gene: TRBV11-2
J gene: TRBJ1-1
CDR3 protein: CASSMRRLGGTEAFF
CDR3 DNA: TGTGCCAGTAGTATGAGGAGACTCGGGGGGACTGAAGCTTTCTTT

clone size: -
D gene: TRBD2
V gene: TRBV19
J gene: TRBJ2-3
CDR3 protein: CASSRHRLAGGVDTQYF
CDR3 DNA: TGTGCCAGTAGTAGACATAGACTAGCGGGAGGGGTAGATACGCAGTATTTT

clone size: -
D gene: -
V gene: TRBV2
J gene: TRBJ1-5
CDR3 protein: CASKRGGSGHQPQHF
CDR3 DNA: TGTGCCAGCAAAAGGGGGGGGTCAGGGCATCAGCCCCAGCATTTT

clone size: -
D gene: TRBD1
V gene: TRBV6-2/TRBV6-3
J gene: TRBJ2-3
CDR3 protein: CASRDLSGQGPDTQYF
CDR3 DNA: TGTGCCAGCAGAGACTTGTCGGGACAGGGTCCAGATACGCAGTATTTT

clone size: few
D gene: -
V gene: TRBV7-9
J gene: TRBJ1-2
CDR3 protein: CASSLTAVDGYTF
CDR3 DNA: TGTGCCAGCAGCTTAACGGCAGTAGATGGCTACACCTTC

clone size: few
D gene: TRBD2
V gene: TRBV7-2
J gene: TRBJ2-4
CDR3 protein: CASSLVGAGGQLNIQYF
CDR3 DNA: TGTGCCAGCAGCTTAGTAGGAGCGGGAGGCCAACTAAACATTCAGTACTTC

clone size: -
D gene: TRBD2
V gene: TRBV7-2
J gene: TRBJ2-3
CDR3 protein: CASSSRLASDTQYF
CDR3 DNA: TGTGCCAGCAGCTCAAGACTAGCTTCAGATACGCAGTATTTT

clone size: -
D gene: -
V gene: TRBV9
J gene: TRBJ2-6
CDR3 protein: CASSPRVLNAANVLTF
CDR3 DNA: TGTGCCAGCAGCCCCAGGGTGCTTAATGCGGCCAACGTCCTGACTTTC

clone size: few
D gene: -
V gene: TRBV27
J gene: TRBJ2-1
CDR3 protein: CASSSWTANRGNEQFF
CDR3 DNA: TGTGCCAGCAGTTCGTGGACAGCCAATCGAGGGAATGAGCAGTTCTTC

clone size: many
D gene: TRBD1
V gene: TRBV12-3/TRBV12-4
J gene: TRBJ1-1
CDR3 protein: CASTLDRIVNTEAFF
CDR3 DNA: TGTGCCAGCACCTTGGACAGGATAGTGAACACTGAAGCTTTCTTT

clone size: -
D gene: TRBD2
V gene: TRBV20-1
J gene: TRBJ2-7
CDR3 protein: CSASSSGRNNEQYF
CDR3 DNA: TGCAGTGCTAGTTCTAGCGGGAGGAACAATGAGCAGTACTTC

clone size: -
D gene: TRBD2
V gene: TRBV7-9
J gene: TRBJ2-1
CDR3 protein: CASSAPGLVTHNEQFF
CDR3 DNA: TGTGCCAGCAGCGCACCGGGACTAGTCACACACAATGAGCAGTTCTTC

clone size: -
D gene: TRBD2
V gene: TRBV12-3/TRBV12-4
J gene: TRBJ2-7
CDR3 protein: CASSLRSAGGEQYF
CDR3 DNA: TGTGCCAGCAGTTTAAGGTCGGCGGGAGGCGAGCAGTACTTC

clone size: -
D gene: TRBD2
V gene: TRBV7-2
J gene: TRBJ2-1
CDR3 protein: CASSSGLAGGPHEQFF
CDR3 DNA: TGTGCCAGCAGCTCGGGACTAGCGGGAGGGCCACATGAGCAGTTCTTC

clone size: -
D gene: TRBD1
V gene: TRBV19
J gene: TRBJ2-4
CDR3 protein: CASSIDGTGFAFKNIQYF
CDR3 DNA: TGTGCCAGTAGTATAGACGGGACAGGGTTCGCCTTTAAAAACATTCAGTACTTC

clone size: few
D gene: TRBD2
V gene: TRBV6-2/TRBV6-3
J gene: TRBJ2-5
CDR3 protein: CATRLAGGQETQYF
CDR3 DNA: TGTGCCACCCGACTAGCGGGAGGTCAAGAGACCCAGTACTTC

clone size: few
D gene: -
V gene: TRBV4-1
J gene: TRBJ2-7
CDR3 protein: CASSPQRTYYEQYF
CDR3 DNA: TGCGCCAGCAGCCCCCAACGGACATACTACGAGCAGTACTTC